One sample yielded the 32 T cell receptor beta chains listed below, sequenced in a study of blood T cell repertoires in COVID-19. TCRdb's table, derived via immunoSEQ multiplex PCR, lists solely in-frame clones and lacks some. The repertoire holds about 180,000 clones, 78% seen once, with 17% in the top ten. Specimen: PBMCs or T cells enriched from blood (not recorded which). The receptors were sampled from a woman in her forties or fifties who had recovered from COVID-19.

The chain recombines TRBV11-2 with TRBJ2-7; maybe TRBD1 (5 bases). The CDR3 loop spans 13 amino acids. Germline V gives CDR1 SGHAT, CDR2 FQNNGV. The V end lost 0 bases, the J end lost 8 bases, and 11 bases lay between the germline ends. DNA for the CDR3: TGTGCCAGCAGCTTAGATGGCAGGGTGAAGCAGTACTTC. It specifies CASSLDGRVKQYF.

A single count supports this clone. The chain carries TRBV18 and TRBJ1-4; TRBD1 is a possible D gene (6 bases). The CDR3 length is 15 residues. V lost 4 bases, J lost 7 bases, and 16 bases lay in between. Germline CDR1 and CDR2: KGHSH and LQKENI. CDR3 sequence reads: CASSLYRASGEKLFF. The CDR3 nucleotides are TGTGCCAGCTCACTGTACAGGGCTTCTGGTGAAAAACTGTTTTTT.

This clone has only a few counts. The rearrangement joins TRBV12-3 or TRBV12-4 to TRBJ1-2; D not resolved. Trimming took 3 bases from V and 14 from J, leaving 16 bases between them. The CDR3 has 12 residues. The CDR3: CASSLGDTPATF. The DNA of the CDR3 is TGTGCCAGCAGTTTGGGCGACACGCCGGCAACCTTC.

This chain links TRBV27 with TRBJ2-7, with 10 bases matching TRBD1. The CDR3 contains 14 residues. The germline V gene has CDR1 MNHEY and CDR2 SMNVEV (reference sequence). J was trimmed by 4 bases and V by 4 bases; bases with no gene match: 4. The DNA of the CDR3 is TGTGCCAGCAGTTCACCGGGACAGGGGTACGAGCAGTACTTC. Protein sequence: CASSSPGQGYEQYF.

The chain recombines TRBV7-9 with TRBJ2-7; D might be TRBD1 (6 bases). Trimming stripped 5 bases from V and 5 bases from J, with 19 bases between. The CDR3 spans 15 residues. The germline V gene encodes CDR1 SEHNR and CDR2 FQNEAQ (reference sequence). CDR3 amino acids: CASSQGGVVINEQYF. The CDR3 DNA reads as TGTGCCAGCAGCCAAGGGGGAGTAGTGATAAACGAGCAGTACTTC.

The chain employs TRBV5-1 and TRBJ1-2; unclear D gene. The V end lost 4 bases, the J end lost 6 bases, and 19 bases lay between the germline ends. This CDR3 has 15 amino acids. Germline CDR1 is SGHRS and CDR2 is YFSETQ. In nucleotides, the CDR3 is TGCGCCAGCAGCCGGACCCGGGATAGGATAGATGGCTACACCTTC. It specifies CASSRTRDRIDGYTF.

This CDR3 reads CASTPGVLNYGYTF. Here the CDR3 DNA reads TGTGCCAGCACCCCCGGTGTACTTAACTATGGCTACACCTTC. The chain links TRBV5-6 to TRBJ1-2; no firm D call. Trimming left V 6 bases short and J 1 base short, with 13 bases between. The CDR3 totals 14 residues. From germline, CDR1 is SGHDT and CDR2 YYEEEE.

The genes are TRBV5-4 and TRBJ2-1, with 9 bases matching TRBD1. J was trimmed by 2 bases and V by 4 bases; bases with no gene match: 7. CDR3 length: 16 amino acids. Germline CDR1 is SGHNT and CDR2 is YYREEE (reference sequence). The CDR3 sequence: CASSGGDRDPYNEQFF. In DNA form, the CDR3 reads TGTGCCAGCAGCGGGGGGGACAGGGACCCCTACAATGAGCAGTTCTTC.

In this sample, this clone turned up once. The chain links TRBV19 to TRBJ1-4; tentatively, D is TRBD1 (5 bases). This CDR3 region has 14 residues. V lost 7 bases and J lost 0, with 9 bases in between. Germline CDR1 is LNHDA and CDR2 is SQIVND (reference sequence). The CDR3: CASTGGATNEKLFF. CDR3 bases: TGTGCCAGTACCGGGGGGGCAACTAATGAAAAACTGTTTTTT. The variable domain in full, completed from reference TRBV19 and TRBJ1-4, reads DGGITQSPKYLFRKEGQNVTLSCEQNLNHDAMYWYRQDPGQGLRLIYYSQIVNDFQKGDIAEGYSVSREKKESFPLTVTSAQKNPTAFYLCASTGGATNEKLFFGSGTQLSVL.

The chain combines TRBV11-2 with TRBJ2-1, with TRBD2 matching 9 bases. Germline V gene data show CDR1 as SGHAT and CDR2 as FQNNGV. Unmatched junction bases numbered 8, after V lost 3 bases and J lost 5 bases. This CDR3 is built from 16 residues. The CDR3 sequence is CASSFLSGRGNNEQFF. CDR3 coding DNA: TGTGCCAGCAGCTTCCTTAGCGGGAGAGGAAACAATGAGCAGTTCTTC.

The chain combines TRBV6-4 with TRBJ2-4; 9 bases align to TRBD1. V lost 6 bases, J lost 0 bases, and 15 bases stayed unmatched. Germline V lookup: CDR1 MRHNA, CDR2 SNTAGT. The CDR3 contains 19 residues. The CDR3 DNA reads TGTGCCAGCAGAATCCCACAGGGGGCGGGGATACTAGCCAAAAACATTCAGTACTTC. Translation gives CASRIPQGAGILAKNIQYF.

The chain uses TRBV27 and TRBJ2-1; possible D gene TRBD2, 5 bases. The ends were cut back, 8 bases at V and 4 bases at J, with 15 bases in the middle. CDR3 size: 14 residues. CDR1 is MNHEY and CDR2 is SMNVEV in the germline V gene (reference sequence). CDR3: CASGLRDSYNEQFF. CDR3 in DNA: TGTGCCAGCGGGTTGAGGGATTCTTACAATGAGCAGTTCTTC.

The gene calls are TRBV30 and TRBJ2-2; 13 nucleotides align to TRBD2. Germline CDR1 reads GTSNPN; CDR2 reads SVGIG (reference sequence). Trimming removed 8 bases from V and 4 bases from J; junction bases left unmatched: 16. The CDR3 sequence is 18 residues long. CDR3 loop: CASTSGRAAGVSTGELFF. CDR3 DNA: TGTGCCAGTACTAGCGGGAGGGCCGCAGGAGTCAGCACCGGGGAGCTGTTTTTT.

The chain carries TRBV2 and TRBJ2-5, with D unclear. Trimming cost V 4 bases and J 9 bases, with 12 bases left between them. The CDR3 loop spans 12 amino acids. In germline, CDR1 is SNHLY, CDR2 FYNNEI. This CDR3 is CASSVAAFPQYF. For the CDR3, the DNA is TGTGCCAGCAGTGTGGCCGCCTTCCCCCAGTACTTC.

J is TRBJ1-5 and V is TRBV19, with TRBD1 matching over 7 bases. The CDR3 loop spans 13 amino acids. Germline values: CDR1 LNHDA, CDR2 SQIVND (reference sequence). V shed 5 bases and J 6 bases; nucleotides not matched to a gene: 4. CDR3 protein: CASSRAGGQPQHF. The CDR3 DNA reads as TGTGCCAGTAGTCGGGCAGGGGGTCAGCCCCAGCATTTT.

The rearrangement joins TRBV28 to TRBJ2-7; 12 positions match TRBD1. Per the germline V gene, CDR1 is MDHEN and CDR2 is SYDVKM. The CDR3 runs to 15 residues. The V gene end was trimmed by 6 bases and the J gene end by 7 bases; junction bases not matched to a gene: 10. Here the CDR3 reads CASSWGGQGAQEQYF. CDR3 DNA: TGTGCCAGCAGCTGGGGGGGACAGGGGGCGCAGGAGCAGTACTTC.

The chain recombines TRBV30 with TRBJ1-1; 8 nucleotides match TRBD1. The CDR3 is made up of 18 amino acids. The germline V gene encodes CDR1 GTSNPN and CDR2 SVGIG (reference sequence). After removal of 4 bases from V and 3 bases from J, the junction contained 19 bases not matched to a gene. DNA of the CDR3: TGTGCCTGGAATACTTGGACAGGGTCGGTTTTTGTGTACACTGAAGCTTTCTTT. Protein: CAWNTWTGSVFVYTEAFF.

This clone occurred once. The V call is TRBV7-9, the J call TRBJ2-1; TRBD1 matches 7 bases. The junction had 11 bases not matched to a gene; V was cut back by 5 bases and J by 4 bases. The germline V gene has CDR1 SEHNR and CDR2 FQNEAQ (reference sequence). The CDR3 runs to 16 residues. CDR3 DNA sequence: TGTGCCAGCAGCCCCAGACAGGGTAAAGGTTACAATGAGCAGTTCTTC. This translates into CASSPRQGKGYNEQFF.

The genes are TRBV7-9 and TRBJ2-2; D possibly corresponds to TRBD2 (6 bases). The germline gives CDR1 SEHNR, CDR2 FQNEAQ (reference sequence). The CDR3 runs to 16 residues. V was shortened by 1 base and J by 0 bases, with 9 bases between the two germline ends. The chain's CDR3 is CASSLVSGANTGELFF. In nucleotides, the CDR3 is TGTGCCAGCAGCTTAGTGTCGGGAGCGAACACCGGGGAGCTGTTTTTT.

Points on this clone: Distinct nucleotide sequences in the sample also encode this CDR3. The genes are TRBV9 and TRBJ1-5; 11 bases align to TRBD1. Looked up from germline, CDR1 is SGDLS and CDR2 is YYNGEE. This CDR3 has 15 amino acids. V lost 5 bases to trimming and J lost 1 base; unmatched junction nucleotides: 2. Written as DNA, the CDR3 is TGTGCCAGCAGTGGGACAGGGGGAAGCAATCAGCCCCAGCATTTT. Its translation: CASSGTGGSNQPQHF.

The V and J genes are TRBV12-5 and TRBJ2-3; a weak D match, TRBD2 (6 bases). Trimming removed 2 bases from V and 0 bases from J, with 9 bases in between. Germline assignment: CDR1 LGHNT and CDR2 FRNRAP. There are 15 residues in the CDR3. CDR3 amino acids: CASGLWRGSTDTQYF. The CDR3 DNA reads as TGTGCTAGTGGTTTGTGGCGGGGTAGCACAGATACGCAGTATTTT.

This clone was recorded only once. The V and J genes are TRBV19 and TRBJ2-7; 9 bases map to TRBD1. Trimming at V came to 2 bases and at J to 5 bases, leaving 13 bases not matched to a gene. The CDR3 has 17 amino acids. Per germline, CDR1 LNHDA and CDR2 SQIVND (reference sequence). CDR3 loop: CASSIWAIGTGSHEQYF. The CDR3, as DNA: TGTGCCAGTAGTATATGGGCGATCGGGACAGGGTCTCACGAGCAGTACTTC.

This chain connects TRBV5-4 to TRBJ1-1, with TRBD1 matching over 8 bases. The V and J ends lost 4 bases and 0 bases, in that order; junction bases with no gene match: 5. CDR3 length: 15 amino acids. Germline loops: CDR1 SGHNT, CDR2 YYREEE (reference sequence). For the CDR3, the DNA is TGTGCCAGCAGCCAGCGGACAGGGATGAACACTGAAGCTTTCTTT. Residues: CASSQRTGMNTEAFF.

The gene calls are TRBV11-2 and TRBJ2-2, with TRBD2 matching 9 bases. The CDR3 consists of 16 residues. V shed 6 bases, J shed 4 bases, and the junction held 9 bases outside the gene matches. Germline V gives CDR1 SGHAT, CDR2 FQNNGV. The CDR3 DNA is TGTGCCAGCAGTCGCTTAGCGGGAGTTACCACCGGGGAGCTGTTTTTT. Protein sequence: CASSRLAGVTTGELFF.

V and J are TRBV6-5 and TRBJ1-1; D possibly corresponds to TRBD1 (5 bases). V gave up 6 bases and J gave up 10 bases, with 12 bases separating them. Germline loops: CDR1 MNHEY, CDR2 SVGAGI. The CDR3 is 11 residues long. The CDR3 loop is CASRQETVAFF. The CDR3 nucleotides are TGTGCCAGCAGGCAAGAGACAGTAGCTTTCTTT.

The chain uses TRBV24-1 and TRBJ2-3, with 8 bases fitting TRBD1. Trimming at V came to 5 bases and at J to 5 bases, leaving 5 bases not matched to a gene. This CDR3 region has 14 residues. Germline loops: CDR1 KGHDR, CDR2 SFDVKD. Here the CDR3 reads CATSGTGNLDTQYF. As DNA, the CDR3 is TGTGCCACCAGTGGGACAGGGAATTTAGATACGCAGTATTTT.

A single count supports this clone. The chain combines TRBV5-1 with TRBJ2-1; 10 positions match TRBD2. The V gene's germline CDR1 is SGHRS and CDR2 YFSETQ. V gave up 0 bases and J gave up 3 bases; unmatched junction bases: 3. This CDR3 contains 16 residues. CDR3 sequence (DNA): TGCGCCAGCAGCTTGGCAGGGACTAGCGACTACAATGAGCAGTTCTTC. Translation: CASSLAGTSDYNEQFF.

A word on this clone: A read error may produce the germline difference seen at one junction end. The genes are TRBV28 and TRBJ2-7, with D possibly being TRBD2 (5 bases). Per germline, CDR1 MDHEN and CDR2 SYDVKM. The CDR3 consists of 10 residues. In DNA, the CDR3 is TGTGCCAGCAACGGGGAGACCCGAGACTTC. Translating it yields CASNGETRDF. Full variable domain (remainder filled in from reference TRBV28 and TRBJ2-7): DVKVTQSSRYLVKRTGEKVFLECVQDMDHENMFWYRQDPGLGLRLIYFSYDVKMKEKGDIPEGYSVSREKKERFSLILESASTNQTSMYLCASNGETRDFGPGTRLTVT.

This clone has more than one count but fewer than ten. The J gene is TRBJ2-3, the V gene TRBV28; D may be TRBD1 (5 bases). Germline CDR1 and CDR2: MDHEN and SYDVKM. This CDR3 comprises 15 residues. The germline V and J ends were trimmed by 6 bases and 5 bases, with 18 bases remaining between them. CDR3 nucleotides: TGTGCCAGCAGCGGGCGACAGTCTCGTGGAGATACGCAGTATTTT. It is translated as CASSGRQSRGDTQYF.

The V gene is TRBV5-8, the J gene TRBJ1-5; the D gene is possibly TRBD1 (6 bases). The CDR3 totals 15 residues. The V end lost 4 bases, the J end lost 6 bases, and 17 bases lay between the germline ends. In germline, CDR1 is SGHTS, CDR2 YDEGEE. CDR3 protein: CASSPGTKYGQPQHF. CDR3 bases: TGTGCCAGCAGCCCCGGGACAAAATATGGTCAGCCCCAGCATTTT.

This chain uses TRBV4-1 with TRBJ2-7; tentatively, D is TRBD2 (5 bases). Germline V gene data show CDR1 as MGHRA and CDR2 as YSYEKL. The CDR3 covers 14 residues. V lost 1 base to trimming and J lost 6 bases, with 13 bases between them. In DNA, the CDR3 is TGCGCCAGCAGCCAAGGGGAGTCGTGGTCCGAGCAGTACTTC. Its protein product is CASSQGESWSEQYF.

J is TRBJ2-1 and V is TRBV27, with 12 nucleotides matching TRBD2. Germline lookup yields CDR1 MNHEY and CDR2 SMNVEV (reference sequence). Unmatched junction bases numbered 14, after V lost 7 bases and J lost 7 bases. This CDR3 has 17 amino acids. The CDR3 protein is CASTLVGLAGGQNEQFF. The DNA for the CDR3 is TGTGCCAGCACCCTAGTGGGGCTAGCGGGAGGGCAGAATGAGCAGTTCTTC.